This T cell receptor beta chain derives from a study of cytomegalovirus exposure and HLA in healthy donors. Study conclusions and caveats: After further analysis at a later stage, 16,951 TCR beta sequences were associated with HLA alleles at 0.05 false discovery rate.

Researchers ran the PCR with 60 Vbeta and 13 Jbeta primers. Here immunoSEQ multiplex PCR was the method, and the copy in TCRdb shows in-frame clones only, minus some. The top ten clones hold around 7.2% of a sample with 150,000 to 180,000 clones, roughly 77% of them seen once. Turning to this clone: Its antigen is not identified.

CDR1 is MGHRA and CDR2 is YSYEKL in the germline V gene. The CDR3 length is 16 residues. Trimming stripped 4 bases from V and 4 bases from J, with 16 bases between. The chain joins TRBV4-1 to TRBJ1-4; TRBD1 is a possible D gene (6 bases). The sequence was obtained from a man younger than 45 in good health and CMV-seropositive. The source material was PBMCs. This CDR3 is CASSPQGTQLNEKLFF. CDR3 in DNA: TGCGCCAGCAGCCCTCAGGGGACACAGCTTAATGAAAAACTGTTTTTT.